This T cell receptor beta chain was captured by sequencing in a study of blood T cell repertoires in COVID-19. Whole-study context: There were acute and convalescent COVID-19 samples, and they came from the United States, Italy and Spain. PBMCs, B-cell-depleted T cells, or T cells provided the cDNA or gDNA that made up the material.

Trimming at V came to 3 bases and at J to 2 bases, leaving 7 bases not matched to a gene. CDR3 size: 15 residues. Looked up from germline, CDR1 is KGHSH and CDR2 is LQKENI. Original methodology: Estimation of nucleated cell counts relied on the amplification of reference gene primers. Sequencing was performed with immunoSEQ multiplex PCR; in TCRdb, only in-frame clones are kept and a portion is missing. V and J calls and clone size are as listed in that table; D and trimming were resolved from the DNA. The sample lists 150,000 to 200,000 clones; over 75% were seen once. Sequenced sample: peripheral blood. The clonotype comes from a man between 60 and 75 years old with active or convalescent COVID-19. The V and J genes are TRBV18 and TRBJ2-7; TRBD2 aligns across 7 bases. The CDR3 DNA reads as TGTGCCAGCTCACCGGGGGGGAAAGGGGCCTACGAGCAGTACTTC. It is translated as CASSPGGKGAYEQYF.